This T cell receptor (beta chain) was identified during a study of identifying expanded T cells in peripheral blood. TCRdb's table, derived via immunoSEQ multiplex PCR, lists solely in-frame clones and lacks some. The sample has roughly 100,000 clones, roughly 90% seen once. Study-level results: Clone count variance between approximately two-week samples rose with total template count. Over two and four weeks, about 15 and 19 clones changed, versus roughly 1.2 between replicates.

During the collection period, no donor immune events like infections were recorded. Points on this clone: Its antigen is not known.

The receptor comes from a person between 18 and 75 years old in good health. Sequenced input: blood.

The CDR3 loop is CASSLGGARYEQYF. In DNA form, the CDR3 reads TGTGCCAGCAGTTTAGGGGGCGCGAGATACGAGCAGTACTTC. The V gene is TRBV27, the J gene TRBJ2-7, with a possible D match to TRBD1 (6 bases). V lost 2 bases to trimming and J lost 4 bases, with 12 bases between them. Germline CDR1 is MNHEY and CDR2 is SMNVEV (reference sequence). This CDR3 has 14 amino acids.